This TCR beta chain was captured in a study of shared clonotypes between healthy human individuals. In replicate PCRs of sorted subsets, approximately 210 ng DNA, about 29,000 T cell genomes, was used. The repertoire was sequenced with immunoSEQ multiplex PCR; TCRdb's copy has only in-frame clones and lacks some. The table records approximately 2,000,000 clones, 80% to 95% of them present only once. Findings and limits, study-wide: Donor scarcity curtailed the genetic and exposure-history diversity represented herein. Only blood underwent sampling, and tissue repertoires likely differ.

Germline lookup yields CDR1 SGDLS and CDR2 YYNGEE. V shed 0 bases, J shed 1 base, and the junction held 0 bases outside the gene matches. This CDR3 region has 15 residues. Adults of Caucasian background living in Nashville, Tennessee made up all donors. Remarks on this clone: Its antigen is not identified.

The genes are TRBV9 and TRBJ2-2, with 7 bases fitting TRBD1. The sequence was collected from a young man in good health. Some clones in this sample may be carry-over from other donors' samples. The sample taken for sequencing was naive CD4+ T cells from PBMCs. Stated subset: CD45RA+ positively selected. CDR3 in amino acids: CASSVDRGNTGELFF. CDR3 bases: TGTGCCAGCAGCGTAGACAGGGGGAACACCGGGGAGCTGTTTTTT.